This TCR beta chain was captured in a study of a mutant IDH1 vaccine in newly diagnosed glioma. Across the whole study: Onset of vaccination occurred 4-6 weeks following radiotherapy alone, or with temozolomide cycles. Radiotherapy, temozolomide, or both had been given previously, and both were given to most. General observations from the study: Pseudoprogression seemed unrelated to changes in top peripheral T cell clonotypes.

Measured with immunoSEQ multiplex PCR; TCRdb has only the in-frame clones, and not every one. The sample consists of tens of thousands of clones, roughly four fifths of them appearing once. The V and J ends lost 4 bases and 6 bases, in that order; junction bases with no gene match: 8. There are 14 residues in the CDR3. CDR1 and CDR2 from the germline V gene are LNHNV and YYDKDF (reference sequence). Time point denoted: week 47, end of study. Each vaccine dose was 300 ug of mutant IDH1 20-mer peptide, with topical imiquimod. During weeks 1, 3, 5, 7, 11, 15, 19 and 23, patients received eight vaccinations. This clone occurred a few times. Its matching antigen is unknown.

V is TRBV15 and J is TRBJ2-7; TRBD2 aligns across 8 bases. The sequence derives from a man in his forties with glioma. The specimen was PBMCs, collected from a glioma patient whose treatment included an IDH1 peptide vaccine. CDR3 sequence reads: CATSTDGLAGEQYF. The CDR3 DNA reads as TGTGCCACCAGCACGGACGGTCTAGCGGGCGAGCAGTACTTC.